This T cell receptor (beta chain) was sequenced for a study of vaccination and CD4 T cells after COVID-19. Turning to the study itself: Convalescent patients, SARS-CoV-2 positive by nasal swab PCR, comprised roughly ten mild cases and one severe case.

Scientists ran DNA taken from cultured CD4+ T cells through the Oncomine TCR Beta short-read assay for sequencing. TCRdb reprocessed the PCR reads with MiXCR, giving one entry per CDR3 protein. The data hold over 12,000 distinct CDR3 sequences, with 30% to 35% observed a single time. The CDR3 covers 15 residues. Per the germline V gene, CDR1 is MNHEY and CDR2 is SVGAGI. V was trimmed by 0 bases and J by 1 base, leaving 7 bases between them. Treatment reported: approximately nine-day PBMC culture with coronavirus spike peptide pools or control peptides (ViraFEST assay). This clonotype was counted only a few times. What it binds is not known.

The rearrangement joins TRBV6-5 to TRBJ1-5; D perhaps matches TRBD1 (5 bases). The sequencing here drew on CD4+ T cells from blood, cultured in vitro, taken after SARS-CoV-2 vaccination. The receptor comes from a human donor who had recovered from COVID-19. Here the CDR3 DNA reads TGTGCCAGCAGTTACTCGTGGGGGAGCAATCAGCCCCAGCATTTT. Protein sequence: CASSYSWGSNQPQHF.